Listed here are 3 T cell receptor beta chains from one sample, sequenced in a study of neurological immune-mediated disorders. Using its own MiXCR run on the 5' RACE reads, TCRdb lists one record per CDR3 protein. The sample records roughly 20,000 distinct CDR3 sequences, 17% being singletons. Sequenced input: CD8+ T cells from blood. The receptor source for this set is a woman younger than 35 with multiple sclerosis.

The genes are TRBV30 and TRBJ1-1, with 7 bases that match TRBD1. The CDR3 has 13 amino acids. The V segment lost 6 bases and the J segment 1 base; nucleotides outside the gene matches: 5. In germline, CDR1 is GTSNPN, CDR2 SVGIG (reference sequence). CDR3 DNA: TGTGCCTGTACGGGACAGCCGAACACTGAAGCTTTCTTT. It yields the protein CACTGQPNTEAFF. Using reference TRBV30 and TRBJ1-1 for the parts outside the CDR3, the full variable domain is SQTIHQWPATLVQPVGSPLSLECTVEGTSNPNLYWYRQAAGRGLQLLFYSVGIGQISSEVPQNLSASRPQDRQFILSSKKLLLSDSGFYLCACTGQPNTEAFFGQGTRLTVV.

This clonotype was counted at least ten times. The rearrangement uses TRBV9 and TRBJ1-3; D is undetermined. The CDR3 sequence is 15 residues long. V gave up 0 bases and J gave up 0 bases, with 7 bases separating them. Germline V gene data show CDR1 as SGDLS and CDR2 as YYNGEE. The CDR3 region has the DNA TGTGCCAGCAGCGTAGACGGGGTCTCTGGAAACACCATATATTTT. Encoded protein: CASSVDGVSGNTIYF.

CDR3 DNA sequence: TGTGCCAGCTCACCAGCAGCCCAGGCGAACACTGAAGCTTTCTTT. Its protein is CASSPAAQANTEAFF. J is TRBJ1-1 and V is TRBV18; D gene ambiguous. V was pared by 2 bases and J by 1 base, with 11 bases between. CDR3 length: 15 residues. CDR1 is KGHSH and CDR2 is LQKENI in the germline V gene.